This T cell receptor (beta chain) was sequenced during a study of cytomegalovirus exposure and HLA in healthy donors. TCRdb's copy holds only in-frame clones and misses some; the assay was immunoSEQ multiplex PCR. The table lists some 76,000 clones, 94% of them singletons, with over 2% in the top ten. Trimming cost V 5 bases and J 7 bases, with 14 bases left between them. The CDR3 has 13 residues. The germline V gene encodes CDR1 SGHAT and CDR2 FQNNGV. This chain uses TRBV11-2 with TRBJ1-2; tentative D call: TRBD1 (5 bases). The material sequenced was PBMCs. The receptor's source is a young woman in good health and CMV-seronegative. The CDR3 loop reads CASSPTGRGGYTF. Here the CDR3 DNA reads TGTGCCAGCAGCCCCACGGGGCGGGGTGGCTACACCTTC.